At least ten counts were recorded for the clone carrying this T cell receptor (beta chain). The antigen is unknown. RNA transcripts served as the template for amplifying TCR beta CDR3 regions. In the first-round RT-PCR of the TCR CDR3, the HTBI primer set was used. Each CDR3 protein is one row after TCRdb ran MiXCR on the multiplex PCR reads. Counted here are almost 600,000 distinct CDR3 sequences, around 14% occurring once; the ten biggest clones make up roughly 6.2%. Used for diagnoses were clinical symptoms, serum thyroxine and TRAb, thyroid ultrasound and orbital computed tomography. Fresh 10 ml peripheral blood yielded PBMCs. V lost 5 bases to trimming and J lost 12 bases; unmatched junction nucleotides: 19. The CDR3 has 17 residues. From germline, CDR1 is SGHKS and CDR2 YYEKEE (reference sequence). The data belong to a study of T cells in Graves' hyperthyroidism and ophthalmopathy. Whole-study results and caveats: Appearing also in blood were most of the thyroid clonotypes expanded above 0.001.

This sequence was found in a woman under 40 with Graves' hyperthyroidism that later progressed to Graves' ophthalmopathy. Sequenced material: blood. The genes are TRBV5-5 and TRBJ2-1; TRBD2 matches 11 bases. CDR3 nucleotides: TGTGCCAGCAGTCTGCTGGATATGGGACTAGCGGTCCGGGGGCAGTTCTTC. The encoded protein is CASSLLDMGLAVRGQFF.